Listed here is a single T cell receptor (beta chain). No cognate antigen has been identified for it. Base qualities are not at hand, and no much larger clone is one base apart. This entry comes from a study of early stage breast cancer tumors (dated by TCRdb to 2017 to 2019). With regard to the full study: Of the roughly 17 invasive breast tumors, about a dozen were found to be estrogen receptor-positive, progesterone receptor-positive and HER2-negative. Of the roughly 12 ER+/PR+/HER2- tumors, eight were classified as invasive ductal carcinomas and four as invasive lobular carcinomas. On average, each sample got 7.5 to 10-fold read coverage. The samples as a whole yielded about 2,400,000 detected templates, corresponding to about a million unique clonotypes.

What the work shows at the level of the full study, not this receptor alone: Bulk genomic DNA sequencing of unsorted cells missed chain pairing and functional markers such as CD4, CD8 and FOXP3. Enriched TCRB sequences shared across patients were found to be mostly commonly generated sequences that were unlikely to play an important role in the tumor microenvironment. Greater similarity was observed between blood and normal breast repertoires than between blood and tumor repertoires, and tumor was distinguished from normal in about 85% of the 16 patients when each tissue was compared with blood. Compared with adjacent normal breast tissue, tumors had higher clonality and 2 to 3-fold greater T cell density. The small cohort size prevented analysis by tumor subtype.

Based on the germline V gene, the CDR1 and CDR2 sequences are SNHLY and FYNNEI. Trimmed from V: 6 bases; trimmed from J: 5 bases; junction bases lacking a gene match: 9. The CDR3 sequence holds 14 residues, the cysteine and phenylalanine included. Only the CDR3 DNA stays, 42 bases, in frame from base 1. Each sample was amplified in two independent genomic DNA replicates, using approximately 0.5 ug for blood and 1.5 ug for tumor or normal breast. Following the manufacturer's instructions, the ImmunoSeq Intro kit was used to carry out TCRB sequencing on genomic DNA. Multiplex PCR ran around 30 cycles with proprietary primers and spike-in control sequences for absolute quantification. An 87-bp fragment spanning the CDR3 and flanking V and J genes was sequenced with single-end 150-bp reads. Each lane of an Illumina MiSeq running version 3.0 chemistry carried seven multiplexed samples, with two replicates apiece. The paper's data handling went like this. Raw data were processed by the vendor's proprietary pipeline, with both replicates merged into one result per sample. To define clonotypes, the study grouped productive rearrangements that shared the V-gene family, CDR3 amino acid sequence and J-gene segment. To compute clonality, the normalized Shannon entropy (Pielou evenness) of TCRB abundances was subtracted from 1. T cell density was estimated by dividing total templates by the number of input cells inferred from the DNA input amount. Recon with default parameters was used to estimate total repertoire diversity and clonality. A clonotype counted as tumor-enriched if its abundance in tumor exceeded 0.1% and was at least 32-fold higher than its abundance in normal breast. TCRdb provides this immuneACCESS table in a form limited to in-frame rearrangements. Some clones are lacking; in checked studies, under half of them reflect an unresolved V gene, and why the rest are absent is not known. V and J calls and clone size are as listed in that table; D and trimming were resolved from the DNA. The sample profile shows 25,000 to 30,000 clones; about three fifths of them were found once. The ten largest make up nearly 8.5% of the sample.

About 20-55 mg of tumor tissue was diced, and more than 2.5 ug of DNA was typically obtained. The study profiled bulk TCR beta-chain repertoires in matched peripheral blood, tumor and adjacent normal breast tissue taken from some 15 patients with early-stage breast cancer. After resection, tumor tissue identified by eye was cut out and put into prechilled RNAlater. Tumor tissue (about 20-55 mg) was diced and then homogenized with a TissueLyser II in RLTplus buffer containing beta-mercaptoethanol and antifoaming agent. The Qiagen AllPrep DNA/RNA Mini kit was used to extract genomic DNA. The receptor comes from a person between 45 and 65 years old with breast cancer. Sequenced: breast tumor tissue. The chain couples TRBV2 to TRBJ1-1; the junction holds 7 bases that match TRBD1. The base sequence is TGTGCCAGCAGCGCACAACAGGGGAGGACTGAAGCTTTCTTT. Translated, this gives CASSAQQGRTEAFF.